The 17 T cell receptor beta chains in this list originate from one sample, sequenced in a study of cytomegalovirus exposure and HLA in healthy donors. Primers for the PCR totalled 60 Vbeta and 13 Jbeta. The data were produced by immunoSEQ multiplex PCR, yet TCRdb's version contains in-frame clones alone and is incomplete. The top ten clones hold around a fifth of a sample with about 100,000 clones, approximately 79% of them seen once. Sequenced sample: PBMCs. The source of these receptors is a woman between 55 and 75 years old in good health and CMV-seropositive.

This chain connects TRBV27 to TRBJ2-7, with D possibly matching TRBD1 (6 bases). Germline CDR1 and CDR2: MNHEY and SMNVEV (reference sequence). The CDR3 extends over 14 amino acids. V lost 3 bases and J 0 bases, leaving 9 bases between the germline ends. CDR3 bases: TGTGCCAGCAGTTTTAACAGGGACTCCTACGAGCAGTACTTC. It specifies CASSFNRDSYEQYF.

This clone was seen a handful of times. The V and J genes are TRBV5-6 and TRBJ2-1; 11 bases agree with TRBD2. Germline V CDR1 and CDR2: SGHDT, YYEEEE. The V gene end was trimmed by 3 bases and the J gene end by 6 bases; junction bases not matched to a gene: 8. CDR3 size: 16 residues. The CDR3 DNA reads TGTGCCAGCAGCTCCTTACTAGCGGGAGACCCCAATGAGCAGTTCTTC. It yields the protein CASSSLLAGDPNEQFF.

With respect to this clone: A junction boundary mismatches the germline segment, possibly from a read error. The rearrangement joins TRBV4-1 to TRBJ2-3, with TRBD2 identical over 7 bases. The CDR3 length is 18 residues. The germline CDR1 and CDR2 sequences are MGHRA and YSYEKL. The chain's CDR3 is CASGQGRGFGGRTDTQYF. The CDR3 DNA reads TGCGCCAGCGGCCAGGGAAGGGGTTTCGGCGGGAGAACAGATACGCAGTATTTT.

The gene calls are TRBV23-1 and TRBJ2-7; D not resolved. TRBV23-1 is assigned to the ORF class and has an uncertain function. Trimming shortened V by 2 bases and J by 6 bases, and 26 bases separated the two germline ends. This CDR3 comprises 18 residues. The CDR3 protein is CASSQLPETAAGHSEQYF. CDR3 sequence (DNA): TGCGCCAGCAGTCAACTCCCAGAAACAGCAGCCGGTCATTCCGAGCAGTACTTC.

J is TRBJ1-1 and V is TRBV5-4; no firm D call. The CDR3 is made up of 14 amino acids. V lost 1 base, J lost 1 base, and 8 bases lay in between. Per germline, CDR1 SGHNT and CDR2 YYREEE (reference sequence). The DNA of the CDR3 is TGTGCCAGCAGCTTGTCGACGGGGAACACTGAAGCTTTCTTT. Translated: CASSLSTGNTEAFF.

There are a few counts of this clone. J is TRBJ2-7 and V is TRBV6-1; 15 bases are a match to TRBD2. J was trimmed by 4 bases and V by 8 bases; bases with no gene match: 12. Germline V CDR1 and CDR2: MNHNS, SASEGT. The CDR3 sequence is 17 residues long. The CDR3 nucleotides read TGTGCCAGCCGTGGGACTAGCGGGAGGACCGCCCTTTACGAGCAGTACTTC. Its protein is CASRGTSGRTALYEQYF.

Worth noting for this clone: A junction boundary mismatches the germline segment, possibly from a read error. The rearrangement uses TRBV4-1 and TRBJ2-5; D is perhaps TRBD1 (5 bases). This CDR3 has 13 amino acids. Germline V CDR1 and CDR2: MGHRA, YSYEKL. The CDR3 reads CASSQEGPYEQHF. The CDR3 DNA reads as TGCGCCAGCAGCCAAGAGGGGCCGTACGAGCAGCACTTC.

CDR3 protein: CASGLGTSGTDTQYF. CDR3 DNA sequence: TGTGCTAGTGGTTTGGGGACTAGCGGCACAGATACGCAGTATTTT. V and J are TRBV12-5 and TRBJ2-3; 9 bases agree with TRBD2. Germline CDR1 and CDR2: LGHNT and FRNRAP. V lost 1 base to trimming and J lost 1 base; unmatched junction nucleotides: 0. CDR3 size: 15 residues.

The rearrangement joins TRBV13 to TRBJ2-5; 9 positions match TRBD1. The germline V gene encodes CDR1 PRHDT and CDR2 FYEKMQ (reference sequence). There are 15 residues in the CDR3. The junction had 6 bases not matched to a gene; V was cut back by 3 bases and J by 4 bases. The CDR3 protein is CASSLGDRVRETQYF. The CDR3 coding sequence is TGTGCCAGCAGCTTGGGGGACAGGGTGAGAGAGACCCAGTACTTC.

This clone was seen just once. The chain uses TRBV30 and TRBJ1-2; 9 bases agree with TRBD1. J lost 4 bases, V lost 3 bases, and 3 bases had no gene match. The CDR3 loop spans 13 amino acids. Germline-derived CDR1 and CDR2 are GTSNPN and SVGIG (reference sequence). CDR3 nucleotides: TGTGCCTGGAGCGAACAGGGGGCCTATGGCTACACCTTC. Amino acids: CAWSEQGAYGYTF.

The chain combines TRBV30 with TRBJ1-1; 7 bases agree with TRBD1. The CDR3 is made up of 15 amino acids. Germline assignment: CDR1 GTSNPN and CDR2 SVGIG (reference sequence). Trimming at V came to 4 bases and at J to 2 bases, leaving 10 bases not matched to a gene. CDR3 in DNA: TGTGCCTGGAATTTGCGGACAGGAAAAAACACTGAAGCTTTCTTT. Translated, it gives CAWNLRTGKNTEAFF.

The chain carries TRBV5-6 and TRBJ1-3; weak D call: TRBD1 (5 bases). Germline-derived CDR1 and CDR2 are SGHDT and YYEEEE. V shed 0 bases and J shed 1 base, with 11 bases lying between them. This CDR3 is 16 amino acids long. The DNA of the CDR3 is TGTGCCAGCAGCTTGGGCAGGGTTACGTCTGGAAACACCATATATTTT. Its translation: CASSLGRVTSGNTIYF.

This chain uses TRBV27 with TRBJ2-7; a weak D match, TRBD2 (5 bases). The CDR3 runs 13 residues. V was trimmed by 0 bases and J by 7 bases, leaving 10 bases between them. Germline CDR1 reads MNHEY; CDR2 reads SMNVEV (reference sequence). Written as DNA, the CDR3 is TGTGCCAGCAGTTTATCGAGGTCGGGGGAGCAGTACTTC. This translates into CASSLSRSGEQYF.

The chain has TRBV9 and TRBJ2-5; possible D gene TRBD2, 6 bases. Gene TRBJ2-7 matches the end of the DNA better, so the J call may be wrong. CDR1 and CDR2 from the germline V gene are SGDLS and YYNGEE. The length of the CDR3 is 12 residues. The CDR3 sequence: CASSARLGEQYF. CDR3 coding DNA: TGTGCCAGCAGCGCCCGACTAGGCGAGCAGTACTTC.

This chain uses TRBV7-3 with TRBJ2-7, with 8 nucleotides matching TRBD2. V shed 4 bases, J shed 2 bases, and the junction held 7 bases outside the gene matches. CDR3 length equals 15 residues. Germline CDR1 reads SGHTA; CDR2 reads FQGTGA. The CDR3 here is CASSWGAGGPYEQYF. In DNA, the CDR3 is TGTGCCAGCAGCTGGGGGGCGGGAGGTCCCTACGAGCAGTACTTC. The variable domain in full, with the rest retrieved from reference TRBV7-3 and TRBJ2-7, is GAGVSQTPSNKVTEKGKYVELRCDPISGHTALYWYRQSLGQGPEFLIYFQGTGAADDSGLPNDRFFAVRPEGSVSTLKIQRTERGDSAVYLCASSWGAGGPYEQYFGPGTRLTVT.

Comment on this clone: Germline and junction disagree at one end, which may indicate a read error. This chain connects TRBV10-3 to TRBJ1-1, with 7 bases that match TRBD1. The CDR3 contains 13 residues. CDR1 and CDR2 from the germline V gene are ENHRY and SYGVKD. CDR3 loop: CATSRDSNTEAFF. In DNA form, the CDR3 reads TGTGCCACCAGTAGGGACAGTAACACTGAAGCTTTCTTT.

CDR3 DNA: TGTGCCAGCAGTGGAACCGGGAGTCTTAGCACCGGGGAGCTGTTTTTT. Encoded protein: CASSGTGSLSTGELFF. The chain couples TRBV6-1 to TRBJ2-2; D perhaps matches TRBD2 (6 bases). V lost 4 bases and J 4 bases, leaving 16 bases between the germline ends. The CDR3 consists of 16 residues. CDR1 and CDR2 (germline): MNHNS, SASEGT.